A selection of T cell receptor beta chains follows, all from one sample in a study of blood T cell repertoires in COVID-19. The assay was immunoSEQ multiplex PCR, and TCRdb's table has in-frame clones only and misses some. This repertoire shows 140,000 to 150,000 clones, around 85% found once; its top ten account for around 8%. Input material: peripheral blood. The receptors originated from a woman aged 55-69 years with COVID-19, enrolled during active disease. The CDR3 runs from the conserved cysteine through the conserved F or W. The D gene is left open where the match is weak. The size of a clone is reported for some rows only, either as once, few or many, or as a class for expanded clones.

>TRBJ1-1|NA|NA|TRBV4-1
CASSRRTGGEVNTEAFF
TGCGCCAGCAGCCGACGGACTGGCGGTGAGGTGAACACTGAAGCTTTCTTT
>TRBJ2-3|NA|NA|TRBV7-2
CASGRGFGADTQYF
TGTGCCAGCGGCCGTGGGTTCGGGGCAGATACGCAGTATTTT
>TRBJ2-7|many|TRBD1|TRBV7-6
CASSLGPRTGGSYEQYF
TGTGCCAGCAGCTTAGGTCCCAGGACAGGAGGCTCCTACGAGCAGTACTTC
>TRBJ2-2|many|NA|TRBV5-4
CASSSRGRELFF
TGTGCCAGCAGCTCCAGGGGAAGGGAGCTGTTTTTT
>TRBJ2-1|NA|TRBD1|TRBV6-2/TRBV6-3
CASSRRQGTYNEQFF
TGTGCCAGCAGCCGCAGACAGGGAACCTACAATGAGCAGTTCTTC
>TRBJ2-5|NA|TRBD2|TRBV5-6
CASSLRLAGGPTGAKTQYF
TGTGCCAGCAGCTTGCGGCTAGCGGGGGGGCCTACAGGCGCGAAGACCCAGTACTTC
>TRBJ2-1|NA|TRBD1|TRBV6-5
CASSYSTGQGYEQFF
TGTGCCAGCAGTTACTCGACGGGACAGGGCTATGAGCAGTTCTTC
>TRBJ1-2|NA|TRBD1|TRBV6-5
CASIKGQGAHGYTF
TGTGCCAGCATTAAAGGACAGGGGGCGCATGGCTACACCTTC
>TRBJ1-2|NA|TRBD1|TRBV7-2
CASMMGQGLGGYGYTF
TGTGCCAGCATGATGGGACAGGGCCTTGGAGGCTATGGCTACACCTTC
>TRBJ2-1|NA|TRBD2|TRBV2
CASSETGRGAMNEQFF
TGTGCCAGCAGTGAAACGGGGCGGGGGGCCATGAATGAGCAGTTCTTC
>TRBJ1-1|NA|TRBD1|TRBV7-9
CASSWDRLNTEAFF
TGTGCCAGCAGCTGGGACAGGCTGAACACTGAAGCTTTCTTT
>TRBJ1-1|few|NA|TRBV11-3
CASSLGGSRGNTEAFF
TGTGCCAGCAGCTTAGGGGGCTCTAGGGGGAACACTGAAGCTTTCTTT
>TRBJ1-1|NA|NA|TRBV7-9
CASSLVSGTYQGTEAFF
TGTGCCAGCAGCTTAGTTAGCGGGACCTACCAGGGTACTGAAGCTTTCTTT
>TRBJ1-5|NA|TRBD1|TRBV2
CASSEWGQVSNQPQHF
TGTGCCAGCAGTGAATGGGGACAGGTTTCGAATCAGCCCCAGCATTTT
>TRBJ2-7|NA|NA|TRBV6-5
CASSYLGGDRVEQYF
TGTGCCAGCAGTTACTTGGGAGGTGACCGGGTCGAGCAGTACTTC
>TRBJ1-2|NA|NA|TRBV9
CASSRDSWDGYTF
TGTGCCAGCAGCAGAGACAGCTGGGATGGCTACACCTTC
>TRBJ2-5|NA|TRBD2|TRBV7-6
CASSLVTSGGMGETQYF
TGTGCCAGCAGCTTAGTGACTAGCGGGGGGATGGGGGAGACCCAGTACTTC
>TRBJ1-5|NA|TRBD1|TRBV19
CASSIYTGGDQPQHF
TGTGCCAGTAGTATCTACACAGGGGGGGATCAGCCCCAGCATTTT
>TRBJ1-2|NA|NA|TRBV14
CASSQGTNYGYTF
TGTGCCAGCAGCCAAGGTACTAACTATGGCTACACCTTC
>TRBJ2-2|NA|NA|TRBV7-8
CASSLASLNTGELFF
TGTGCCAGCAGCTTAGCCTCACTGAACACCGGGGAGCTGTTTTTT